The 26 T cell receptor beta chains presented below share a single source sample, sequenced in a study of technical replicates of blood from a few donors. The table came from immunoSEQ multiplex PCR; TCRdb's copy has only in-frame clones and leaves some out. The top ten clones hold more than 0.15% of a sample with about 84,000 clones, around 97% of them seen once. The sample taken for sequencing was T cells isolated from PBMCs. The receptors stem from a human donor in good health.

The chain recombines TRBV27 with TRBJ2-7; 15 bases line up with TRBD2. The V gene end was trimmed by 3 bases and the J gene end by 4 bases; junction bases not matched to a gene: 1. The CDR3 has 15 residues. Germline CDR1 is MNHEY and CDR2 is SMNVEV (reference sequence). CDR3 sequence reads: CASSFGTSGRYEQYF. The CDR3 bases are TGTGCCAGCAGTTTCGGGACTAGCGGGAGGTACGAGCAGTACTTC.

The chain combines TRBV6-5 with TRBJ1-1; D call uncertain. Deletions cut 9 bases from V and 1 base from J, with 12 bases between. The length of the CDR3 is 13 residues. Germline assignment: CDR1 MNHEY and CDR2 SVGAGI. As DNA, the CDR3 is TGTGCCAGTAAGTTGGGCAGGAACACTGAAGCTTTCTTT. Protein product: CASKLGRNTEAFF.

The chain links TRBV6-5 to TRBJ2-1; weak D call: TRBD2 (7 bases). The CDR3 has 15 residues. Per germline, CDR1 MNHEY and CDR2 SVGAGI. V lost 2 bases and J lost 4, with 12 bases in between. The CDR3 DNA is TGTGCCAGCAGTTACGGGGGGGCTGGGTACAATGAGCAGTTCTTC. The encoded protein is CASSYGGAGYNEQFF.

This clone appeared once. The gene calls are TRBV19 and TRBJ1-1; D might be TRBD1 (5 bases). Germline values: CDR1 LNHDA, CDR2 SQIVND (reference sequence). V was cut by 0 bases and J by 5 bases, with 16 bases left in between. This CDR3 region has 16 residues. The CDR3 here is CASSIDLWGGETEAFF. The CDR3 DNA is TGTGCCAGTAGTATAGATTTGTGGGGCGGAGAAACTGAAGCTTTCTTT.

V is TRBV11-2 and J is TRBJ2-7, with unresolved D. Germline lookup yields CDR1 SGHAT and CDR2 FQNNGV. The CDR3 contains 12 residues. V was shortened by 2 bases and J by 6 bases, with 8 bases between the two germline ends. The chain's CDR3 is CASSLIGREQYF. In DNA, the CDR3 is TGTGCCAGCAGCTTAATTGGGCGCGAGCAGTACTTC.

The gene calls are TRBV4-2 and TRBJ2-2, with D hard to call. This CDR3 has 15 amino acids. Deletions cut 3 bases from V and 4 bases from J, with 12 bases between. Germline CDR1 is LGHNA and CDR2 is YNFKEQ. The CDR3 spells CASSQVDTPTGELFF. CDR3 DNA sequence: TGTGCCAGCAGCCAGGTAGACACCCCCACCGGGGAGCTGTTTTTT.

The rearrangement uses TRBV2 and TRBJ1-2; D unclear. The V and J ends lost 5 bases and 2 bases respectively, with 6 bases between them. CDR1 and CDR2 from the germline V gene are SNHLY and FYNNEI. CDR3 length: 12 amino acids. The DNA for the CDR3 is TGTGCCAGCAGTCGAGAAAACTATGGCTACACCTTC. Its protein product is CASSRENYGYTF.

The chain has TRBV2 and TRBJ1-1; D is perhaps TRBD1 (5 bases). Germline CDR1 SNHLY, CDR2 FYNNEI. V shed 0 bases and J shed 1 base, with 9 bases lying between them. This CDR3 spans 15 amino acids. CDR3 sequence reads: CASSEARTTNTEAFF. In DNA form, the CDR3 reads TGTGCCAGCAGTGAAGCTAGGACAACGAACACTGAAGCTTTCTTT. The variable domain in full, with the rest retrieved from reference TRBV2 and TRBJ1-1, is EPEVTQTPSHQVTQMGQEVILRCVPISNHLYFYWYRQILGQKVEFLVSFYNNEISEKSEIFDDQFSVERPDGSNFTLKIRSTKLEDSAMYFCASSEARTTNTEAFFGQGTRLTVV.

CDR3 DNA: TGTGCCAGCTCACCCCTACAGGGGAGCTATGGCTACACCTTC. It is translated as CASSPLQGSYGYTF. This chain links TRBV18 with TRBJ1-2, with 7 nucleotides matching TRBD1. V lost 3 bases, J lost 4 bases, and 5 bases stayed unmatched. CDR1 KGHSH and CDR2 LQKENI come from the germline V gene. The CDR3 loop spans 14 amino acids.

The chain combines TRBV6-5 with TRBJ1-5; D unresolved. CDR1 is MNHEY, CDR2 SVGAGI, per germline. Between the trimmed V and J ends, which lost 0 bases and 10 bases, there was a span of 16 bases. The CDR3 consists of 15 residues. CDR3 nucleotide sequence: TGTGCCAGCAGTTACTCGAGTATGCGGTCCTCACCCCAGCATTTT. It specifies CASSYSSMRSSPQHF.

The genes are TRBV4-1 and TRBJ1-1; 10 nucleotides agree with TRBD1. CDR1 and CDR2 (germline): MGHRA, YSYEKL. The ends lost 6 bases at V and 10 bases at J; junction bases unmatched: 14. CDR3 length: 15 residues. The CDR3 bases are TGCGCCAGCAGTCCTGTCCCGGGACAGGGGCGGGGAGCTTTCTTT. Translating gives CASSPVPGQGRGAFF.

The J gene is TRBJ1-1, the V gene TRBV7-9; the D gene is possibly TRBD1 (5 bases). CDR3 length: 18 residues. Per the germline V gene, CDR1 is SEHNR and CDR2 is FQNEAQ (reference sequence). Deletions cut 1 base from V and 7 bases from J, with 25 bases between. In DNA form, the CDR3 reads TGTGCCAGCAGCTTAGTTTTAGGGGTCTTCGGGGGGGAGGTTGAAGCTTTCTTT. This codes for CASSLVLGVFGGEVEAFF.

This clone is a singleton in its sample. The gene calls are TRBV25-1 and TRBJ2-1; D is uncertain. CDR1 and CDR2 from the germline V gene are MGHDK and SYGVNS. V lost 1 base, J lost 8 bases, and 9 bases lay in between. This CDR3 is built from 13 residues. CDR3 DNA sequence: TGTGCCAGCAGTGAATTTAAGTGGCATGAGCAGTTCTTC. Residues: CASSEFKWHEQFF.

This chain connects TRBV5-6 to TRBJ2-1; 12 positions agree with TRBD2. The germline V gene has CDR1 SGHDT and CDR2 YYEEEE. The length of the CDR3 is 17 residues. V shed 4 bases and J 5 bases; nucleotides not matched to a gene: 10. CDR3 loop: CASSPPGTSGLNNEQFF. Written as DNA, the CDR3 is TGTGCCAGCAGCCCCCCTGGGACTAGCGGGCTTAACAATGAGCAGTTCTTC.

The chain recombines TRBV4-1 with TRBJ2-1; 9 bases match TRBD2. This CDR3 region has 15 residues. With V trimmed by 4 bases and J by 8 bases, 9 bases remained unmatched. The V gene's germline CDR1 is MGHRA and CDR2 YSYEKL. In DNA form, the CDR3 reads TGCGCCAGCAGCCCGGGACTAGCTGCAGTCTATGAGCAGTTCTTC. The encoded protein is CASSPGLAAVYEQFF.

The genes are TRBV2 and TRBJ1-4; weak D call: TRBD1 (5 bases). The germline gives CDR1 SNHLY, CDR2 FYNNEI. The CDR3 is 13 amino acids. Trimming left V 6 bases short and J 3 bases short, with 8 bases between. This CDR3 reads CASSRESNEKLFF. In DNA, the CDR3 is TGTGCCAGCAGCAGGGAATCTAATGAAAAACTGTTTTTT.

J is TRBJ2-2 and V is TRBV5-6; 9 nucleotides align to TRBD1. In germline, CDR1 is SGHDT, CDR2 YYEEEE. The V gene end was trimmed by 4 bases and the J gene end by 1 base; junction bases not matched to a gene: 8. The CDR3 has 17 amino acids. The CDR3 reads CASSRGQGLMNTGELFF. The CDR3, as DNA: TGTGCCAGCAGCAGAGGACAGGGGCTAATGAACACCGGGGAGCTGTTTTTT.

The gene calls are TRBV5-1 and TRBJ2-5; 12 positions agree with TRBD2. This CDR3 is 18 amino acids long. V was clipped by 4 bases and J by 4 bases; unmatched bases: 14. Germline V gene data show CDR1 as SGHRS and CDR2 as YFSETQ. CDR3 coding DNA: TGCGCCAGCAGCGAGAGGCTAGCGGGAGGGCCCAATTCAGAGACCCAGTACTTC. Amino acid sequence: CASSERLAGGPNSETQYF.

The chain is built from TRBV10-3 and TRBJ2-5; TRBD1 agrees at 8 bases. This CDR3 spans 13 amino acids. Germline V gene sequence: CDR1 ENHRY, CDR2 SYGVKD. The trim removed 6 bases at V and 3 bases at J, leaving 3 bases unmatched. CDR3 sequence (DNA): TGTGCCATCAGGGGGACAGGAGAAGAGACCCAGTACTTC. Translating gives CAIRGTGEETQYF.

The chain uses TRBV9 and TRBJ2-1, with a tentative D call TRBD2 (6 bases). V was clipped by 3 bases and J by 5 bases, with 18 bases between them. CDR1 SGDLS and CDR2 YYNGEE come from the germline V gene. CDR3 length equals 16 residues. The CDR3 DNA is TGTGCCAGCAGCGCCTACCGCAGGCGGGGACACAATGAGCAGTTCTTC. It yields the protein CASSAYRRRGHNEQFF.

Comments on this clone: The conserved closing phenylalanine or tryptophan is absent in this CDR3, likely reflecting a read error. It is unclear where the CDR3 begins or ends on the DNA, so no DNA is shown, and the CDR3 is as TCRdb lists it. This rearrangement joins TRBV23-1 to TRBJ1-2. TRBV23-1 is an open reading frame whose function is uncertain. The CDR3 sequence runs 10 residues, both termini included. The CDR3: CASFISGGEV.

The chain carries TRBV19 and TRBJ1-1; D ambiguous. The V gene's germline CDR1 is LNHDA and CDR2 SQIVND (reference sequence). V was clipped by 6 bases and J by 0 bases, with 11 bases between them. The CDR3 consists of 14 residues. This CDR3 is CASRGGAMNTEAFF. The CDR3 DNA is TGTGCCAGTAGAGGAGGAGCAATGAACACTGAAGCTTTCTTT.

The chain is built from TRBV27 and TRBJ2-3, with TRBD1 identical over 8 bases. With 6 bases clipped from V and 1 base from J, the junction kept 9 bases outside the gene matches. The CDR3 length is 16 residues. Germline V gene sequence: CDR1 MNHEY, CDR2 SMNVEV (reference sequence). The CDR3 spells CASRAGEGQGTDTQYF. DNA of the CDR3: TGTGCCAGCAGGGCAGGCGAGGGACAGGGCACAGATACGCAGTATTTT.

The chain is built from TRBV12-5 and TRBJ2-1, with 9 nucleotides matching TRBD1. Per germline, CDR1 LGHNT and CDR2 FRNRAP. The CDR3 runs to 17 residues. V lost 7 bases and J lost 0; bases outside the gene matches: 10. The CDR3 here is CASAPRMTGGSYNEQFF. CDR3 nucleotides: TGTGCTAGTGCCCCTCGGATGACAGGGGGCTCCTACAATGAGCAGTTCTTC.

The rearrangement uses TRBV27 and TRBJ2-2, with TRBD2 matching over 9 bases. The CDR3 loop spans 17 amino acids. V lost 5 bases, J lost 7 bases, and 14 bases stayed unmatched. Germline lookup yields CDR1 MNHEY and CDR2 SMNVEV (reference sequence). This chain's CDR3 is CASSPSRREGSFGELFF. CDR3 nucleotide sequence: TGTGCCAGCAGTCCCAGTCGGCGGGAGGGCTCTTTCGGGGAGCTGTTTTTT.

This chain uses TRBV28 with TRBJ2-1, with TRBD2 identical over 15 bases. The CDR3 loop spans 19 amino acids. J lost 3 bases, V lost 6 bases, and 12 bases had no gene match. Germline assignment: CDR1 MDHEN and CDR2 SYDVKM. The DNA for the CDR3 is TGTGCCAGCAGCCTCTTATGGACTAGCGGGGGGGCGGTCTACAATGAGCAGTTCTTC. Amino acids: CASSLLWTSGGAVYNEQFF.